One TCR beta chain is described in this entry. The data were obtained in a study of blood T cell repertoires in COVID-19. CDR3 size: 15 residues. CDR1 is SGHAT, CDR2 FQDESV, per germline (reference sequence). The trim removed 6 bases at V and 5 bases at J, leaving 7 bases unmatched. Data came from immunoSEQ multiplex PCR; TCRdb stores just in-frame clones and leaves some out. The sample contains about 73,000 clones, around four fifths of which appear only once. The V and J genes are TRBV11-1 and TRBJ2-1, with 10 bases matching TRBD2. The sequence derives from a woman aged 55-70 years with acute or convalescent COVID-19. Sequenced sample: peripheral blood. CDR3 residues: CASRLVLAGDNEQFF. CDR3 bases: TGTGCCAGCAGATTGGTTCTAGCGGGAGACAATGAGCAGTTCTTC.